This TCR beta chain appears in the sequencing data of a study of T cell changes during pregnancy in multiple sclerosis. From germline, CDR1 is SNHLY and CDR2 FYNNEI. This CDR3 is built from 13 residues. The germline V and J ends were trimmed by 7 bases and 1 base, with 11 bases remaining between them. Assay used: immunoSEQ multiplex PCR; TCRdb lists only in-frame clones, some missing. The repertoire holds almost 20,000 clones, with 80% to 90% as singletons. Sequenced here: CD8+ T cells from peripheral blood mononuclear cells, sampled in the second trimester of pregnancy. V and J are TRBV2 and TRBJ2-7, with D perhaps TRBD2 (6 bases). This sequence was found in a female donor in good health, enrolled as a control in a pregnancy study. The CDR3 nucleotides read TGTGCCAGCACGGTAGCGGATTCCTACGAGCAGTACTTC. Amino acid sequence: CASTVADSYEQYF.